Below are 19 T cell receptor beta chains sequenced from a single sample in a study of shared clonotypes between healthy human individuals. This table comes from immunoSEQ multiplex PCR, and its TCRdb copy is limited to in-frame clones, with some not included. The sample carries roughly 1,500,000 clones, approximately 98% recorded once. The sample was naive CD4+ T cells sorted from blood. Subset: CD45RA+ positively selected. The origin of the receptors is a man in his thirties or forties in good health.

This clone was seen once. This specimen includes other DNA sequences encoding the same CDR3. The CDR3 DNA follows: TGTGCCAGCAGTCCCGGACAGGGCCATCAGCCCCAGCATTTT. Its protein is CASSPGQGHQPQHF. This rearrangement joins TRBV28 to TRBJ1-5, with 8 bases fitting TRBD1. Germline V gene lookup returns CDR1 MDHEN and CDR2 SYDVKM. Trimming removed 5 bases from V and 5 bases from J; junction bases left unmatched: 5. The CDR3 contains 14 residues.

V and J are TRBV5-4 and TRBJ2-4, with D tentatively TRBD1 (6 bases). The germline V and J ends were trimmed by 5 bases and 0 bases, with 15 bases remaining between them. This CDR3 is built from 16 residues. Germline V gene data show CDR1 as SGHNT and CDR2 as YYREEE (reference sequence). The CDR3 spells CASRIQGPLAKNIQYF. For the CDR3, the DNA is TGTGCCAGCAGGATACAGGGACCCCTAGCCAAAAACATTCAGTACTTC.

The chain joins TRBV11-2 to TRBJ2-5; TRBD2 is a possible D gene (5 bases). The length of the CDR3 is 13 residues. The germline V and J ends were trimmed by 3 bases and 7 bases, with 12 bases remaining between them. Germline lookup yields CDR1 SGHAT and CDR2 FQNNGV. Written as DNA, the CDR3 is TGTGCCAGCAGCTTGGAGACTCGGGGGACCCAGTACTTC. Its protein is CASSLETRGTQYF.

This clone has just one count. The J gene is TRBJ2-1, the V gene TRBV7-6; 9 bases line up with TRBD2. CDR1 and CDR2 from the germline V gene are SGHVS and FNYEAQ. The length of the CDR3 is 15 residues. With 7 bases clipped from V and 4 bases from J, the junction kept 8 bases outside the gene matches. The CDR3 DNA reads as TGTGCCAGCACCCCTAGCGGGATAGGTTACAATGAGCAGTTCTTC. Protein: CASTPSGIGYNEQFF.

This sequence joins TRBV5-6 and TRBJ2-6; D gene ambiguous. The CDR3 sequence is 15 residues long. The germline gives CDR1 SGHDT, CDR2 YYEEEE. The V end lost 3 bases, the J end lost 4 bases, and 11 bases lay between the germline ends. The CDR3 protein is CASSSPTSGANVLTF. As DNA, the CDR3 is TGTGCCAGCAGCTCCCCAACTTCAGGGGCCAACGTCCTGACTTTC. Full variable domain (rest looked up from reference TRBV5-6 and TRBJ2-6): DAGVTQSPTHLIKTRGQQVTLRCSPKSGHDTVSWYQQALGQGPQFIFQYYEEEERQRGNFPDRFSGHQFPNYSSELNVNALLLGDSALYLCASSSPTSGANVLTFGAGSRLTVL.

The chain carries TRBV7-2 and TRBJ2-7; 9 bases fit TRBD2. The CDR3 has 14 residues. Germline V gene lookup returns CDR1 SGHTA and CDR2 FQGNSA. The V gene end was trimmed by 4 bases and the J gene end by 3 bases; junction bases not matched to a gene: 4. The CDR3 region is CASSSSGTYYEQYF. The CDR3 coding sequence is TGTGCCAGCAGCTCTAGCGGGACTTACTACGAGCAGTACTTC.

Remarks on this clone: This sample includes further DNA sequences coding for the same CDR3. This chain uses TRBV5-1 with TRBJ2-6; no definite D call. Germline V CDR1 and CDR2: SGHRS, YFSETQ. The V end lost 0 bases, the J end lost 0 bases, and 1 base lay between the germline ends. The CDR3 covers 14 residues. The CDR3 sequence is CASSLGSGANVLTF. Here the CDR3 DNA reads TGCGCCAGCAGCTTGGGCTCTGGGGCCAACGTCCTGACTTTC.

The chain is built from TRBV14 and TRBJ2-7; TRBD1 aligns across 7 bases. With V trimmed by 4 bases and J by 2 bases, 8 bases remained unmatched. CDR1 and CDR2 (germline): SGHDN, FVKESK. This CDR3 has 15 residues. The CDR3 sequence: CASSLGQVVTYEQYF. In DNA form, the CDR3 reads TGTGCCAGCAGCCTCGGACAGGTAGTAACCTACGAGCAGTACTTC.

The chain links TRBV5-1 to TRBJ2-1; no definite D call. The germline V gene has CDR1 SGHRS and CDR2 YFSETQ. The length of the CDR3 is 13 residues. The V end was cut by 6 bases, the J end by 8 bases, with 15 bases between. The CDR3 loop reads CASNRAAWDEQFF. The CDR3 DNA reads TGCGCCAGCAACCGTGCCGCGTGGGATGAGCAGTTCTTC.

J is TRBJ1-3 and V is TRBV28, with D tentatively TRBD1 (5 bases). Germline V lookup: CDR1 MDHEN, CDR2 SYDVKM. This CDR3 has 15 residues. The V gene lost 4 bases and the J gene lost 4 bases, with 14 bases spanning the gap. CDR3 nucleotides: TGTGCCAGCAGTTCGGGCGGGACCGCCGGAAACACCATATATTTT. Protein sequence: CASSSGGTAGNTIYF.

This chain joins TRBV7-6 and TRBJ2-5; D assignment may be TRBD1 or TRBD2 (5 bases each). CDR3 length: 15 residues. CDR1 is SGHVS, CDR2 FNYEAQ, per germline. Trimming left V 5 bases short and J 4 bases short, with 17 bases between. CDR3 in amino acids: CASSISGRNIETQYF. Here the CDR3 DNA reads TGTGCCAGCAGCATATCGGGGCGGAATATAGAGACCCAGTACTTC.

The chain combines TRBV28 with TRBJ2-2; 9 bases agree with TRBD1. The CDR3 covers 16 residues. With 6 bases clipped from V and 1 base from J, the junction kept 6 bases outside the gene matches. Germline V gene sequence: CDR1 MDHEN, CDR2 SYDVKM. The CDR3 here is CASRPGTGLNTGELFF. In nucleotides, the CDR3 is TGTGCCAGCAGACCCGGGACAGGGTTGAACACCGGGGAGCTGTTTTTT.

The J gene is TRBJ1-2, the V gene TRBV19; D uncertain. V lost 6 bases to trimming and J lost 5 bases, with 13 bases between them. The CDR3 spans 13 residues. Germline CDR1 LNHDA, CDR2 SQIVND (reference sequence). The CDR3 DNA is TGTGCCAGTAGGAGTCGGCAGGTATATGGCTACACCTTC. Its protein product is CASRSRQVYGYTF.

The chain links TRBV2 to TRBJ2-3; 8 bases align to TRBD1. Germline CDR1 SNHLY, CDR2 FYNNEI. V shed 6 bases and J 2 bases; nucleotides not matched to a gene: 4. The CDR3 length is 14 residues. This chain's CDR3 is CASRAQGVTDTQYF. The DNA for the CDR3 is TGTGCCAGCAGGGCACAGGGGGTCACAGATACGCAGTATTTT.

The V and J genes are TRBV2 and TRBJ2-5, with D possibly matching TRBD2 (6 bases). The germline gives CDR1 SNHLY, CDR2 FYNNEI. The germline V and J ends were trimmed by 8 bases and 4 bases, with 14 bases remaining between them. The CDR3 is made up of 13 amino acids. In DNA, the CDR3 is TGTGCCAGCGGCCGACTAGACCGAGAGACCCAGTACTTC. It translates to CASGRLDRETQYF.

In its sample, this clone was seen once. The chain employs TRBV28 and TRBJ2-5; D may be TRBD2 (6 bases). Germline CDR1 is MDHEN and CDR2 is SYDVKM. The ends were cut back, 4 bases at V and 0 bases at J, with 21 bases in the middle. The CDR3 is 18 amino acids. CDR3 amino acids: CASSCRETLARDQETQYF. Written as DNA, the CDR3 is TGTGCCAGCAGTTGCCGGGAAACACTAGCTCGGGACCAAGAGACCCAGTACTTC.

The DNA of the CDR3 is TGTGCCAGCAGGGTAGGTAGAACCTACGAGCAGTACTTC. This codes for CASRVGRTYEQYF. The chain is built from TRBV28 and TRBJ2-7; no clear D gene. Germline V gene sequence: CDR1 MDHEN, CDR2 SYDVKM. The ends were cut back, 6 bases at V and 2 bases at J, with 11 bases in the middle. This CDR3 region has 13 residues.

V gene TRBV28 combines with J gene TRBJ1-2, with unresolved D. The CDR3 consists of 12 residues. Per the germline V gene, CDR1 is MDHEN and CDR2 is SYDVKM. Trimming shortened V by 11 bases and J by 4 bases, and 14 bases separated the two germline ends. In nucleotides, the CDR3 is TGTGCCGGGTCGAGGGCGTCCTATGGCTACACCTTC. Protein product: CAGSRASYGYTF.

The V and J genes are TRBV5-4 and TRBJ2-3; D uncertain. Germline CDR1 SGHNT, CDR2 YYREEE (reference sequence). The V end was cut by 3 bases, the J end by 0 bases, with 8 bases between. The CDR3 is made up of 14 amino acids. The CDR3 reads CASSSPVSTDTQYF. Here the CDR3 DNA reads TGTGCCAGCAGCTCTCCGGTAAGCACAGATACGCAGTATTTT.